A selection of T cell receptor beta chains follows, all from one sample in a study of technical replicates of blood from four donors. Some clones are missing from TCRdb's copy, which holds only in-frame ones; the method was immunoSEQ multiplex PCR. The table has tens of thousands of clones, approximately 75% seen once. The sample was PBMCs. These receptors were collected from a human donor in good health. Some clones in this sample may be carry-over from other donors' samples. Both conserved end residues are part of each CDR3. A D gene is named only where the DNA matches it firmly. Not every row has a clone size; where given, it reads once, few, many or a size class.

abundance: .
d_gene: TRBD1
j_gene: TRBJ2-7
v_gene: TRBV5-5
CDR3nt: TGTGCCAGCAGCCCGGTTGGGGGACAGGGGTACGAGCAGTACTTC
CDR3aa: CASSPVGGQGYEQYF

abundance: .
d_gene: .
j_gene: TRBJ1-1
v_gene: TRBV4-1
CDR3nt: TGCGCCAGCAGCCAAGGGGCAAGGATTGATACTGAAGCTTTCTTT
CDR3aa: CASSQGARIDTEAFF

abundance: .
d_gene: .
j_gene: TRBJ1-2
v_gene: TRBV5-1
CDR3nt: TGCGCCAGCAGCCCCGGGTCCGTGTGGGGCTACACCTTC
CDR3aa: CASSPGSVWGYTF

abundance: .
d_gene: .
j_gene: TRBJ2-1
v_gene: TRBV6-7
CDR3nt: TGTGCCAGCACCGATGGAGGGACTGCGGAAGGCCATGAGCAGTTCTTC
CDR3aa: CASTDGGTAEGHEQFF

abundance: .
d_gene: TRBD2
j_gene: TRBJ2-5
v_gene: TRBV4-2
CDR3nt: TGTGCCAGCAGCCTTCGGGTAGCGGGGGGGCCAAGGGGAGAGACCCAGTACTTC
CDR3aa: CASSLRVAGGPRGETQYF

abundance: .
d_gene: TRBD1
j_gene: TRBJ1-2
v_gene: TRBV4-1
CDR3nt: TGCGCCAGCAGCCACGGGACAGGAGCTATGTATGGCTACACCTTC
CDR3aa: CASSHGTGAMYGYTF

abundance: .
d_gene: TRBD2
j_gene: TRBJ2-1
v_gene: TRBV7-2
CDR3nt: TGTGCCAGCAGCCTCAGCGGGAGTCCCAATGAGCAGTTCTTC
CDR3aa: CASSLSGSPNEQFF

abundance: .
d_gene: .
j_gene: TRBJ1-1
v_gene: TRBV4-1
CDR3nt: TGCGCCAGCAGCCCCTGGACAACGAACACTGAAGCTTTCTTT
CDR3aa: CASSPWTTNTEAFF

abundance: .
d_gene: .
j_gene: TRBJ1-2
v_gene: TRBV15
CDR3nt: TGTGCCACCAGCAGAGATGGGCAGGGGTGGGATGGCTACACCTTC
CDR3aa: CATSRDGQGWDGYTF

abundance: .
d_gene: TRBD1
j_gene: TRBJ1-1
v_gene: TRBV5-1
CDR3nt: TGCGCCAGCAGCTTGAATACCGGGACAGGGTACACTGAAGCTTTCTTT
CDR3aa: CASSLNTGTGYTEAFF

abundance: .
d_gene: .
j_gene: TRBJ2-7
v_gene: TRBV29-1
CDR3nt: TGCAGCGTCGGACACCCGTCTTACGAGCAGTACTTC
CDR3aa: CSVGHPSYEQYF

abundance: .
d_gene: .
j_gene: TRBJ2-5
v_gene: TRBV30
CDR3nt: TGTGCCTGGGGACTTGGTACCGTCATGAGGGAGACCCAGTACTTC
CDR3aa: CAWGLGTVMRETQYF

abundance: .
d_gene: .
j_gene: TRBJ1-3
v_gene: TRBV5-3
CDR3nt: TGTGCCAGGGGAAGGGGAAGGGATAGAAACACCATATATTTT
CDR3aa: CARGRGRDRNTIYF

abundance: .
d_gene: .
j_gene: TRBJ2-5
v_gene: TRBV5-1
CDR3nt: TGCGCCAGCAGCCCCGGGAGTCGAGAGACCCAGTACTTC
CDR3aa: CASSPGSRETQYF

abundance: .
d_gene: .
j_gene: TRBJ1-4
v_gene: TRBV5-4
CDR3nt: TGTGCCAGCAGCTTAGAGGCCCATCGGTTTTTT
CDR3aa: CASSLEAHRFF

abundance: .
d_gene: TRBD2
j_gene: TRBJ2-5
v_gene: TRBV7-9
CDR3nt: TGTGCCAGCAGCACCCTAGCGGGAGTACGGGGAGAGACCCAGTACTTC
CDR3aa: CASSTLAGVRGETQYF

abundance: .
d_gene: TRBD2
j_gene: TRBJ2-7
v_gene: TRBV30
CDR3nt: TGTGCCTGGAGTTGGGGCGGGAGGGGGGAGCAGTACTTC
CDR3aa: CAWSWGGRGEQYF

abundance: .
d_gene: .
j_gene: TRBJ1-2
v_gene: TRBV15
CDR3nt: TGTGCCACCAGCAGACCCGACAGACGGGGCTACACCTTC
CDR3aa: CATSRPDRRGYTF

abundance: .
d_gene: .
j_gene: TRBJ2-7
v_gene: TRBV18
CDR3nt: TGTGCCAGCTCACCATTCGAAAAAGGGGGCGAGCAGTACTTC
CDR3aa: CASSPFEKGGEQYF

abundance: .
d_gene: .
j_gene: TRBJ1-5
v_gene: TRBV6-5
CDR3nt: TGTGCCAGCAGTTACTCGTATGCTGGGGAGCAGCCCCAGCATTTT
CDR3aa: CASSYSYAGEQPQHF

abundance: .
d_gene: .
j_gene: TRBJ2-5
v_gene: TRBV2
CDR3nt: TGTGCCAGCAGTGAAACGGGAAGCCCCGGGGAGACCCAGTACTTC
CDR3aa: CASSETGSPGETQYF

abundance: .
d_gene: .
j_gene: TRBJ2-7
v_gene: TRBV10-3
CDR3nt: TGTGCCATCACTACGTCCCAGGGCTCCTACGAGCAGTACTTC
CDR3aa: CAITTSQGSYEQYF

abundance: once
d_gene: TRBD2
j_gene: TRBJ2-3
v_gene: TRBV5-1
CDR3nt: TGCGCCAGCAGCTTGGAGGGGCTAGCGGGGCCCCCTAGCACAGATACGCAGTATTTT
CDR3aa: CASSLEGLAGPPSTDTQYF

abundance: .
d_gene: TRBD2
j_gene: TRBJ2-1
v_gene: TRBV14
CDR3nt: TGTGCCAGCAGCCCCCCGACACTAGCGGGAGGGCCGTACAATGAGCAGTTCTTC
CDR3aa: CASSPPTLAGGPYNEQFF